The source of this TCR beta chain is a study of cytomegalovirus exposure and HLA in healthy donors. General study points: Across all donors, roughly uniform sequencing depth was an assumption of the presence/absence analyses.

Despite likely unrecorded immune exposures, the donors were nominally healthy at the time of sampling. The PCR employed 60 Vbeta primers together with 13 Jbeta primers. Sequenced by immunoSEQ multiplex PCR; TCRdb stores in-frame clones only, minus some. The sample holds about 140,000 clones, 78% seen once. The V segment lost 8 bases and the J segment 8 bases; nucleotides outside the gene matches: 10. The V gene's germline CDR1 is GTSNPN and CDR2 SVGIG (reference sequence). The CDR3 totals 13 residues. Details on this clone: Its antigen remains unknown.

This sequence was found in a female donor in good health and CMV-seronegative. Sequencing input: PBMCs. The rearrangement links TRBV30 to TRBJ1-4, with 8 bases lining up with TRBD1. The CDR3 protein is CAVDRGRWEKLFF. CDR3 DNA sequence: TGTGCCGTCGACAGGGGAAGGTGGGAAAAACTGTTTTTT.